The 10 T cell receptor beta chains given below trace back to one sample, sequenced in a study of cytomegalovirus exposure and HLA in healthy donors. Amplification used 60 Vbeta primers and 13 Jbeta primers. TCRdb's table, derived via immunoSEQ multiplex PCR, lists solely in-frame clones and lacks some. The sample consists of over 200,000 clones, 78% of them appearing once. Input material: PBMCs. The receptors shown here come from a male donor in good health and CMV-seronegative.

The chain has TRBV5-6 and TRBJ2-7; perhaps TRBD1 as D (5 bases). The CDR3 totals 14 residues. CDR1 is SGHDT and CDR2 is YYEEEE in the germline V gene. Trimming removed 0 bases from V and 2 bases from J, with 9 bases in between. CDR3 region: CASSLARAAYEQYF. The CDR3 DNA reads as TGTGCCAGCAGCTTGGCCAGGGCAGCCTACGAGCAGTACTTC.

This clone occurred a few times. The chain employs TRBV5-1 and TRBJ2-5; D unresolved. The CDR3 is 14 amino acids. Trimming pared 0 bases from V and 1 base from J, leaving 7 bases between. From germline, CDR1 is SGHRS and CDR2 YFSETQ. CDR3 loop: CASSLVTGQETQYF. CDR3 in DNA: TGCGCCAGCAGCTTGGTAACCGGCCAAGAGACCCAGTACTTC.

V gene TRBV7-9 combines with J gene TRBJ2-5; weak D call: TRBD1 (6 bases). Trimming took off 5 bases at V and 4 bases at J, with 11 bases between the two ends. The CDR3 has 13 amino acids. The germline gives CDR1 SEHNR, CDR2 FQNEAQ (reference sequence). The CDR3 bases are TGTGCCAGCAGCCCACAGGGTCGAGAGACCCAGTACTTC. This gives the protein CASSPQGRETQYF.

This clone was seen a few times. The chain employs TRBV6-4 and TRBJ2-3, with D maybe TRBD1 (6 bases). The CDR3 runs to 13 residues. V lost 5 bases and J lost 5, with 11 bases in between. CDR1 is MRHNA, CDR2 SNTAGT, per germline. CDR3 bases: TGTGCCAGCAGTTCCGTCAGGGGAGATACGCAGTATTTT. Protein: CASSSVRGDTQYF.

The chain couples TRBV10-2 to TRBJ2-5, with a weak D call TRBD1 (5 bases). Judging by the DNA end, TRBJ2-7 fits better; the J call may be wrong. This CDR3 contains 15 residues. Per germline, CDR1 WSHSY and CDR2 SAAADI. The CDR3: CASTPWTSDSYEQYF. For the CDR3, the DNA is TGCGCCAGCACGCCATGGACATCAGACTCCTACGAGCAGTACTTC.

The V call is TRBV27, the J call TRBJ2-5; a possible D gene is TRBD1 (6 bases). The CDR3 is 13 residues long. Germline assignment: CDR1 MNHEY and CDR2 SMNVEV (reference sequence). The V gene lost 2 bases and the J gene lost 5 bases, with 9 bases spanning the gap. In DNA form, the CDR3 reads TGTGCCAGCAGTTTAGGACAGTGGGAGACCCAGTACTTC. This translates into CASSLGQWETQYF.

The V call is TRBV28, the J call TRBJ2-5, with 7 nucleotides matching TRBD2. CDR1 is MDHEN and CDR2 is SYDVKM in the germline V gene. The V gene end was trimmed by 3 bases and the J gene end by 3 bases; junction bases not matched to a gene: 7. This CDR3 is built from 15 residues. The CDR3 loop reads CASSFQGLEKETQYF. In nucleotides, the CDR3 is TGTGCCAGCAGTTTTCAAGGACTAGAAAAAGAGACCCAGTACTTC.

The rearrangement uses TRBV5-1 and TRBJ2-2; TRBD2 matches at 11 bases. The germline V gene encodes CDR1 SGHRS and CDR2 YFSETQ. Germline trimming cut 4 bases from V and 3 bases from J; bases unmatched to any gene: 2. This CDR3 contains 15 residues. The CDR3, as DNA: TGCGCCAGCAGCGGGACTAGCGGTTACACCGGGGAGCTGTTTTTT. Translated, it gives CASSGTSGYTGELFF.

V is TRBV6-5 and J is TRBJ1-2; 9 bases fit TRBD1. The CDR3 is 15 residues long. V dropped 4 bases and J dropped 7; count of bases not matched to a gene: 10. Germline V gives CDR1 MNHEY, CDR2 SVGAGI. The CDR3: CASSLLRDRVVGYTF. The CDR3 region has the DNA TGTGCCAGCAGTTTACTCCGGGACAGGGTTGTTGGCTACACCTTC.

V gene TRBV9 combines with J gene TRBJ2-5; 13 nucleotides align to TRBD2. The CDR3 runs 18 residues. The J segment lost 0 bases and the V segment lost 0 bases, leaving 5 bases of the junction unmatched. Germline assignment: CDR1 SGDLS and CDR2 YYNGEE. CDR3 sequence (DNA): TGTGCCAGCAGCGTAGCCACCGGGACTAGCGGGAACCAAGAGACCCAGTACTTC. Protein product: CASSVATGTSGNQETQYF.